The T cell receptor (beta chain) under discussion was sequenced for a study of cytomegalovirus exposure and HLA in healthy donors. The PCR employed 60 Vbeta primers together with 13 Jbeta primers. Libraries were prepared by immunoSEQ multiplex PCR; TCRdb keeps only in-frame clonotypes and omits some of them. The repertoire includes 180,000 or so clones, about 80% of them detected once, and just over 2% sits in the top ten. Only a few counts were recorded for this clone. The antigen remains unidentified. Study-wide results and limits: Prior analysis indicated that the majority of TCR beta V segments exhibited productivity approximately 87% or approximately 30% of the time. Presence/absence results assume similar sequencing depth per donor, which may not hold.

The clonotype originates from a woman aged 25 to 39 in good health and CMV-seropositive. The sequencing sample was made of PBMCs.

CDR3 residues: CASSGDRVPSYEQYF. DNA for the CDR3: TGTGCCAGCAGTGGGGACAGGGTGCCCTCCTACGAGCAGTACTTC. The chain combines TRBV2 with TRBJ2-5; the match to TRBD1 covers 9 bases. The J call may be faulty, since TRBJ2-7 better matches the DNA end. The CDR3 sequence is 15 residues long. Germline V gene data show CDR1 as SNHLY and CDR2 as FYNNEI.